The entry that follows covers one T cell receptor (beta chain) sequence. Some clones are missing from TCRdb's copy, which holds only in-frame ones; the method was immunoSEQ multiplex PCR. This table holds 55,000 to 70,000 clones, around nine tenths found once. The data originate from a study of T cell changes during pregnancy in multiple sclerosis. The germline V gene encodes CDR1 GTSNPN and CDR2 SVGIG (reference sequence). V lost 3 bases and J 8 bases, leaving 8 bases between the germline ends. The CDR3 length is 11 residues. This sample comprised peripheral blood, obtained after pregnancy. V gene TRBV30 combines with J gene TRBJ2-1; D unclear. The receptor was derived from a female donor with multiple sclerosis, enrolled in a pregnancy study. The CDR3 DNA sequence: TGTGCCTGGAGAGAAGAGTATGAGCAGTTCTTC. Translating gives CAWREEYEQFF.